The clone carrying this T cell receptor (beta chain) was picked up a small number of times. The record originates from a study of immune heterogeneity within non-small cell lung tumors. Multiplex PCR (32 V and 13 J primers) was used to amplify the TCR beta CDR3. TCRdb recomputed calls from the multiplex PCR reads with MiXCR, one row per CDR3 protein. The sample includes some 3,000 distinct CDR3 sequences, around 59% of them seen just once. The template consisted of bulk tumor genomic DNA, with roughly 0.6 ug used per sample. Every primary tumor yielded several biopsies, spaced far apart, that were taken during surgery. Untreated, newly diagnosed non-small cell lung cancer patients underwent curative surgery. The CDR3 has 19 residues. The ends lost 3 bases at V and 0 bases at J; junction bases unmatched: 16. Looked up from germline, CDR1 is DFQATT and CDR2 is SNEGSKA (reference sequence).

The specimen was lung tumor tissue. The rearrangement uses TRBV20-1 and TRBJ1-5, with 8 bases fitting TRBD1. The TCR sequence derives from a man aged 65 to 85 with non-small cell lung cancer. The CDR3 DNA reads TGCAGTGCTAGTGACGGGCGGGACAGGAGACTTTATAGCAATCAGCCCCAGCATTTT. Protein: CSASDGRDRRLYSNQPQHF.